The rows below give T cell receptor beta chains drawn from one sample of a study of blood T cell repertoires in COVID-19. Sequencing used immunoSEQ multiplex PCR; TCRdb keeps in-frame clones, though not all of them. The table lists around 160,000 clones, approximately 87% of them singletons. The material sequenced was peripheral blood. The receptors originated from a woman in her sixties or seventies with COVID-19, enrolled during active disease. Both conserved end residues are part of each CDR3. A D gene is named only where the DNA matches it firmly. A row's size may be missing; if present it is once, few, many or a size class.

d_call	clone_size	v_call	j_call	cdr3_nt	cdr3_aa
NA	few	TRBV28	TRBJ1-2	TGTGCCAGCAGTTTACCCTCGGGTTATGGCTACACCTTC	CASSLPSGYGYTF
TRBD1	NA	TRBV30	TRBJ1-1	TGTGCCTGGAGTGCAGGGATGTGGACAGGGTCCACTGAAGCTTTCTTT	CAWSAGMWTGSTEAFF
NA	few	TRBV6-5	TRBJ1-6	TGTGCCAGCGATGTCGGAGCCTATAATTCACCCCTCCACTTT	CASDVGAYNSPLHF
NA	NA	TRBV10-1	TRBJ1-5	TGCGCCAGCAGTGAGGTAGAGCGGGAGAGTAGGGGTCAGCCCCAGCATTTT	CASSEVERESRGQPQHF
NA	NA	TRBV11-2	TRBJ2-5	TGTGCCAGCAGCTTAGGGATAGCGGCGTACCAAGAGACCCAGTACTTC	CASSLGIAAYQETQYF
NA	NA	TRBV7-2	TRBJ1-6	TGTGCCAGCAGCTTAATCGGGGGAGGTTCACCCCTCCACTTT	CASSLIGGGSPLHF
NA	NA	TRBV5-1	TRBJ1-6	TGCGCCAGCAGCTCCGGGAGTCTTTATAATTCACCCCTCCACTTT	CASSSGSLYNSPLHF
NA	NA	TRBV7-9	TRBJ1-1	TGTGCCAGCAGCCAGTACAGGGATAGTAGTGAAGCTTTCTTT	CASSQYRDSSEAFF
NA	NA	TRBV19	TRBJ1-1	TGTGCCAGTAGTATTAACCCAGGGATGAACACTGAAGCTTTCTTT	CASSINPGMNTEAFF
TRBD1	NA	TRBV28	TRBJ1-1	TGTGCCAGCAGTGACAGGGGGTGGACTGAAGCTTTCTTT	CASSDRGWTEAFF
TRBD1	NA	TRBV20-1	TRBJ1-2	TGCAGTGCTAGTGGGGACAGGGGGCCCGGCTACACCTTC	CSASGDRGPGYTF
NA	NA	TRBV6-5	TRBJ1-2	TGTGCCAGCACGGCGACAAACTATGGCTACACCTTC	CASTATNYGYTF
TRBD1	once	TRBV4-1	TRBJ1-3	TGCGCCAGCAGCCCCCGACAGGGAGCTGGAAACACCATATATTTT	CASSPRQGAGNTIYF
NA	NA	TRBV23-1	TRBJ1-5	TGCGCCAGCAGTCAAACCCCGGCGGCTCCGGATCAGCCCCAGCATTTT	CASSQTPAAPDQPQHF
NA	NA	TRBV30	TRBJ1-3	TGTGCCTGGAGTAGCGGGACTGGAAACACCATATATTTT	CAWSSGTGNTIYF
TRBD1	NA	TRBV18	TRBJ2-7	TGTGCCAGCTCACCCTCCGGGACAGGGGGTGACGAGCAGTACTTC	CASSPSGTGGDEQYF
NA	NA	TRBV28	TRBJ1-2	TGTGCCAGCAGTCCCAGAACCTATGGCTACACCTTC	CASSPRTYGYTF
TRBD1	NA	TRBV28	TRBJ1-2	TGTGCCAGCAGTTCAGGACAGGGAGTCTATGGCTACACCTTC	CASSSGQGVYGYTF
NA	once	TRBV7-9	TRBJ2-1	TGTGCCAGCAGCCAAGGGTTGGATGGTAGCGATGAGCAGTTCTTC	CASSQGLDGSDEQFF
NA	NA	TRBV30	TRBJ1-4	TGTGCCTTCCGCAGGCTTAATGAAAAACTGTTTTTT	CAFRRLNEKLFF
NA	NA	TRBV5-4	TRBJ2-7	TGTGCCAGCAGCTTGGTCGGCAGGGGATTCTACGAGCAGTACTTC	CASSLVGRGFYEQYF
TRBD1	NA	TRBV11-2	TRBJ2-7	TGTGCCAGCAGGCCAGGCGGGACAGGGCACTACGAGCAGTACTTC	CASRPGGTGHYEQYF
NA	NA	TRBV7-9	TRBJ2-7	TGTGCCAGCAGCCCAACGGCCTACGAGCAGTACTTC	CASSPTAYEQYF
NA	NA	TRBV18	TRBJ1-2	TGTGCCAGCTCACCGCAGGACAGCTATGGCTACACCTTC	CASSPQDSYGYTF
NA	NA	TRBV4-1	TRBJ2-1	TGCGCCAGCAGCCAAGATCGGATAGCCGGGGATGAGCAGTTCTTC	CASSQDRIAGDEQFF
TRBD1	few	TRBV9	TRBJ2-3	TGTGCCAGCAGCGCCAGGGACAGTAACACAGATACGCAGTATTTT	CASSARDSNTDTQYF
NA	NA	TRBV5-4	TRBJ2-5	TGTGCCAGCAGAGTACAGATACAAGAGACCCAGTACTTC	CASRVQIQETQYF
TRBD1	NA	TRBV2	TRBJ2-5	TGTGCCAGCAGAAGAACCGGGACAGAGAGAGAGACCCAGTACTTC	CASRRTGTERETQYF
NA	NA	TRBV2	TRBJ1-5	TGTGCCAGCAGTCCCTCCCCGGTGGTTCAGCCCCAGCATTTT	CASSPSPVVQPQHF
NA	NA	TRBV15	TRBJ1-6	TGTGCCACCAGTTCGGGTATGAATTCACCCCTCCACTTT	CATSSGMNSPLHF
NA	once	TRBV15	TRBJ2-3	TGTGCCACCAGCAGAGGCGGAGGGACCACCTGGGGGGATACGCAGTATTTT	CATSRGGGTTWGDTQYF
TRBD1	once	TRBV5-1	TRBJ1-1	TGCGCCAGCAGCTTGTCGACAGGGATTGAAGCTTTCTTT	CASSLSTGIEAFF
TRBD1	NA	TRBV5-8	TRBJ2-7	TGTGCCAGCAGCCCGAGACAGGGTACGAGGGAGCAGTACTTC	CASSPRQGTREQYF
TRBD1	NA	TRBV2	TRBJ2-7	TGTGCCAGCAGGGACAGGGACAGTACCTACGAGCAGTACTTC	CASRDRDSTYEQYF
NA	NA	TRBV11-2	TRBJ1-2	TGTGCCAGCAGCCCCAATCAACTGGTTGATGGCTACACCTTC	CASSPNQLVDGYTF
NA	once	TRBV20-1	TRBJ2-7	TGCAGTGCTAGTAGGGGTGGCGAGTCCTACGAGCAGTACTTC	CSASRGGESYEQYF
TRBD1	NA	TRBV5-6	TRBJ1-2	TGTGCCAGCAGCGGGGGGACAGGGGTCTACAACTATGGCTACACCTTC	CASSGGTGVYNYGYTF
NA	NA	TRBV4-1	TRBJ1-2	TGCGCCAGCAGCCAAGTTTTCGGGGGAAAAATCTATGGCTACACCTTC	CASSQVFGGKIYGYTF
TRBD1	NA	TRBV3-1/TRBV3-2	TRBJ1-5	TGTGCCAGCAGCCAAGGCAGGGGGCATCGTAACAATCAGCCCCAGCATTTT	CASSQGRGHRNNQPQHF
NA	NA	TRBV10-3	TRBJ2-2	TGTGCCATCAGGGGGACTCCATCTGAGGGGCCTATAGAGAACACCGGGGAGCTGTTTTTT	CAIRGTPSEGPIENTGELFF
NA	NA	TRBV19	TRBJ2-2	TGTGCCAGTACCTCAGGGTGGAACACCGGGGAGCTGTTTTTT	CASTSGWNTGELFF
NA	NA	TRBV6-6	TRBJ1-1	TGTGCCAGCAGTAGCCGACCAGGGGACACTGAAGCTTTCTTT	CASSSRPGDTEAFF